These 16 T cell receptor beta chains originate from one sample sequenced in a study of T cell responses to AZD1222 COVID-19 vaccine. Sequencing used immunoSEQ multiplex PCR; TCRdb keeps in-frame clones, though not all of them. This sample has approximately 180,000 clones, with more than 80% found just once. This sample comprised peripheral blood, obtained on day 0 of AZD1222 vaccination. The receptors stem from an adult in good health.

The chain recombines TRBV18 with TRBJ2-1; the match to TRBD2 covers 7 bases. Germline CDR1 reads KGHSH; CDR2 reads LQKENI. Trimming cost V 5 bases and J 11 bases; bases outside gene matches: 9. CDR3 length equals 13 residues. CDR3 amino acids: CASSDSPGLKQFF. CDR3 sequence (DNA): TGTGCCAGCTCAGACTCTCCGGGACTAAAGCAGTTCTTC.

Here the CDR3 DNA reads TGTGCCAGCAGTTTAGCCCCCGACAGGGGAGGTCAGCCCCAGCATTTT. Its protein is CASSLAPDRGGQPQHF. The gene calls are TRBV27 and TRBJ1-5; TRBD1 matches at 8 bases. Germline-derived CDR1 and CDR2 are MNHEY and SMNVEV (reference sequence). The length of the CDR3 is 16 residues. The ends lost 2 bases at V and 6 bases at J; junction bases unmatched: 9.

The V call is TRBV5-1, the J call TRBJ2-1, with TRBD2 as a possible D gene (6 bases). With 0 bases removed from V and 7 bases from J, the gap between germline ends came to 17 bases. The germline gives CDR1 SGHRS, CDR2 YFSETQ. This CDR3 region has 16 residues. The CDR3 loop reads CASSLVGGGLLNEQFF. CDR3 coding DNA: TGCGCCAGCAGCTTGGTGGGGGGAGGACTTTTGAATGAGCAGTTCTTC.

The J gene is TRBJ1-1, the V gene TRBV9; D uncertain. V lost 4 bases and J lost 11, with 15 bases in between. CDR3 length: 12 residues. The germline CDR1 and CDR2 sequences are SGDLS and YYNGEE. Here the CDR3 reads CASSPPQVPAFF. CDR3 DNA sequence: TGTGCCAGCAGCCCCCCGCAGGTGCCGGCTTTCTTT. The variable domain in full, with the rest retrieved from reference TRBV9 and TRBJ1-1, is DSGVTQTPKHLITATGQRVTLRCSPRSGDLSVYWYQQSLDQGLQFLIQYYNGEERAKGNILERFSAQQFPDLHSELNLSSLELGDSALYFCASSPPQVPAFFGQGTRLTVV.

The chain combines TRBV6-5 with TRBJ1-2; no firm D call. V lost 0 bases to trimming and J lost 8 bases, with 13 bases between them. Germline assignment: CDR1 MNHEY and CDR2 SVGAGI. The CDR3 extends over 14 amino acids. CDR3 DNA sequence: TGTGCCAGCAGTTACTCAGGGAGGCAATTCGGCTACACCTTC. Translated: CASSYSGRQFGYTF.

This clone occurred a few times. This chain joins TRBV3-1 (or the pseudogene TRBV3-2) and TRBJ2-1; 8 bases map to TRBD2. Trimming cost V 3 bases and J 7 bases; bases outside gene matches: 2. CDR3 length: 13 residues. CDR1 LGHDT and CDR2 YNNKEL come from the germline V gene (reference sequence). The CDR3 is CASSHSGGNEQFF. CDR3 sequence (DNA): TGTGCCAGCAGCCATTCGGGAGGGAATGAGCAGTTCTTC.

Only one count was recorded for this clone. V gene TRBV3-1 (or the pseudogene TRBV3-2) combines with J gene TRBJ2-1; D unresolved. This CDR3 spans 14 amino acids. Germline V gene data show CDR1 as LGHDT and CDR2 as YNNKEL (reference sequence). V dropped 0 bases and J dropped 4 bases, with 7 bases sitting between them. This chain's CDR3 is CASSQENEYNEQFF. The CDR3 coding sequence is TGTGCCAGCAGCCAAGAAAACGAGTACAATGAGCAGTTCTTC.

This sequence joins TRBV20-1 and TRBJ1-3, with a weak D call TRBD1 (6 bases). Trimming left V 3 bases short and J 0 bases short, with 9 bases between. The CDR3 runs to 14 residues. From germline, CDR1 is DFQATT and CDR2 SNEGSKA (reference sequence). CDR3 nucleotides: TGCAGTGCTAGTCAGGGGCTCTCTGGAAACACCATATATTTT. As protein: CSASQGLSGNTIYF.

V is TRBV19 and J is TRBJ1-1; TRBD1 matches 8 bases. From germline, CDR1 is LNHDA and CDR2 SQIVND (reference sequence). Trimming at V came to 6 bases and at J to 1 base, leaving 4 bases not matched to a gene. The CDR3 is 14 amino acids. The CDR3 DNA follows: TGTGCCAGTAGGGGACAGGTTTCGAACACTGAAGCTTTCTTT. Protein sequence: CASRGQVSNTEAFF. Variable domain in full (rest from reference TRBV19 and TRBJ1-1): DGGITQSPKYLFRKEGQNVTLSCEQNLNHDAMYWYRQDPGQGLRLIYYSQIVNDFQKGDIAEGYSVSREKKESFPLTVTSAQKNPTAFYLCASRGQVSNTEAFFGQGTRLTVV.

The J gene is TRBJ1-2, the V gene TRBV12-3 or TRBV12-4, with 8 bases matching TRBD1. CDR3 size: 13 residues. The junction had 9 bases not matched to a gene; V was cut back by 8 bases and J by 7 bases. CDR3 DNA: TGTGCCAGCGGACAGGGTTTTCTGGGTGGCTACACCTTC. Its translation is CASGQGFLGGYTF.

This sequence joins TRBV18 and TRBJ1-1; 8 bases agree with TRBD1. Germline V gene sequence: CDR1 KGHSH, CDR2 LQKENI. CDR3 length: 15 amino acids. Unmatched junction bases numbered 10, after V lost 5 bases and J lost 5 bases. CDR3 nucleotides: TGTGCCAGCTCAGTACAGGGGGGCCGAGGTACTGAAGCTTTCTTT. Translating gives CASSVQGGRGTEAFF.

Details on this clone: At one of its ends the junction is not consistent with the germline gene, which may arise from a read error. CDR3 amino acids: CASSLGGRASYF. The DNA of the CDR3 is TGTGCCAGCAGCTTAGGCGGGAGGGCGTCGTACTTC. This chain joins TRBV12-3 or TRBV12-4 and TRBJ2-7; TRBD2 aligns across 9 bases. CDR3 size: 12 residues.

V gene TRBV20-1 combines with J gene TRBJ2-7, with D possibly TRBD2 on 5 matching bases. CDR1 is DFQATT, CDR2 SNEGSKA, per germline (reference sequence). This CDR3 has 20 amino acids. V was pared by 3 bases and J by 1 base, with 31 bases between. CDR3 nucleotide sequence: TGCAGTGCTAGTACCCCCCCCGCGGGTAAGAGCGGACCACGATCCTACGAGCAGTACTTC. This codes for CSASTPPAGKSGPRSYEQYF.

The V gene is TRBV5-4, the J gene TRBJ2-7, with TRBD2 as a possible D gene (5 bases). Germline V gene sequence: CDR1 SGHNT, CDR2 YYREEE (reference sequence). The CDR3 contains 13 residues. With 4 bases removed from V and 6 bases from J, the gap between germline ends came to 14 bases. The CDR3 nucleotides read TGTGCCAGCAGCATCCTTGAGGGAGCCGAGCAGTACTTC. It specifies CASSILEGAEQYF.

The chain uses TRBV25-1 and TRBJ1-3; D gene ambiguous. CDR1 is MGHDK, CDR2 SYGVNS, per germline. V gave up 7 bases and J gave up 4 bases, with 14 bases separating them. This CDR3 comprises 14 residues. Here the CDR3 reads CASTSKSKGNTIYF. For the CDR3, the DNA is TGTGCCAGCACGTCAAAATCAAAGGGAAACACCATATATTTT.

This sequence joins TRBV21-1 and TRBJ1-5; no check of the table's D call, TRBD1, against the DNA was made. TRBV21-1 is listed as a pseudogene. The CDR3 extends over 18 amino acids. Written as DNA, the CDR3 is TGTGCCAGCAGCAAAGTCGTCACTAAGGGGTATAGCAATCAGCCCCAGCATTTT. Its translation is CASSKVVTKGYSNQPQHF.